The following is a T cell receptor (beta chain) sequence with its context. What it recognizes is unknown. Peripheral blood, together with lesional scalp punch biopsies, was collected from alopecia areata patients. Starting from PBMCs, sorting isolated CD4+ and CD8+ T cells. The data are from a study of CD8+ T cells in alopecia areata. Study-level points and caveats: Patients showed less clear TCR sequence sharing than mice, possibly partly because of HLA diversity. Greater clonality was observed in lesional scalp samples, especially alopecia totalis/universalis, versus normal scalp.

RNA, once extracted, was reverse transcribed into cDNA for use as the sequencing template. The data were produced by immunoSEQ multiplex PCR, yet TCRdb's version contains in-frame clones alone and is incomplete. This sample has 200,000 or so clones, with around three fifths found just once. From germline, CDR1 is SGDLS and CDR2 YYNGEE. Trimming took off 0 bases at V and 1 base at J, with 9 bases between the two ends. This CDR3 has 15 amino acids. Sample: CD4+ T cells sorted from blood, taken at week 0. The source of this sequence is a human donor with alopecia areata. V and J are TRBV9 and TRBJ2-3; weak D call: TRBD2 (5 bases). This CDR3 reads CASSVEAEGTDTQYF. The CDR3 DNA reads as TGTGCCAGCAGCGTAGAAGCGGAAGGCACAGATACGCAGTATTTT.